This T cell receptor (beta chain) derives from a study of T cells in Graves' hyperthyroidism and ophthalmopathy. The V and J ends lost 4 bases and 0 bases, in that order; junction bases with no gene match: 5. There are 18 residues in the CDR3. Germline CDR1 reads SGHRS; CDR2 reads YFSETQ. Regions amplified from RNA transcripts were the TCR beta CDR3 regions. The TCR CDR3 first-round RT-PCR relied on the HTBI primer set. TCRdb fed the multiplex PCR reads into MiXCR, producing one record per CDR3 protein. The data show about 740,000 distinct CDR3 sequences, with 13% to 15% seen just once and approximately 10% held by the top ten.

The sample consisted of blood. The sequence derives from a woman between 18 and 30 years old with Graves' hyperthyroidism. V gene TRBV5-1 combines with J gene TRBJ2-2; TRBD2 matches 14 bases. In DNA, the CDR3 is TGCGCCAGCAGCCCAGGACTAGCGGGAGGCCCGAACACCGGGGAGCTGTTTTTT. Encoded protein: CASSPGLAGGPNTGELFF.